The 4 T cell receptor beta chains listed next were all sequenced from one sample in a study of T cell responses to AZD1222 COVID-19 vaccine. Using immunoSEQ multiplex PCR, the repertoire was profiled, and TCRdb retains in-frame clones only, with some absent. The data show 140,000 to 150,000 clones, around 91% seen once. This material consisted of peripheral blood, taken on day 0 of AZD1222 vaccination. All receptors come from an adult in good health.

The genes are TRBV5-1 and TRBJ1-2; tentative D call: TRBD1 (5 bases). The CDR3 has 13 amino acids. From germline, CDR1 is SGHRS and CDR2 YFSETQ. Trimming removed 5 bases at V and 6 bases at J, with 14 bases between. CDR3 residues: CASRGTGGDGYTF. The CDR3 region has the DNA TGCGCCAGCAGGGGAACAGGAGGTGATGGCTACACCTTC.

The chain has TRBV28 and TRBJ1-5; D not resolved. The CDR3 is 16 amino acids. Germline CDR1 and CDR2: MDHEN and SYDVKM. V gave up 3 bases and J gave up 1 base, with 13 bases separating them. This chain's CDR3 is CASSFRRLESNQPQHF. CDR3 nucleotide sequence: TGTGCCAGCAGTTTCCGCAGGCTGGAAAGCAATCAGCCCCAGCATTTT.

The chain couples TRBV6-5 to TRBJ1-5, with D unclear. The CDR3 runs to 11 residues. The V gene's germline CDR1 is MNHEY and CDR2 SVGAGI. With 8 bases removed from V and 6 bases from J, the gap between germline ends came to 8 bases. The CDR3 loop is CASGDAQPQHF. The CDR3 region has the DNA TGTGCCAGCGGCGACGCTCAGCCCCAGCATTTT.

This clone has just one count. The chain has TRBV11-1 and TRBJ2-7, with 11 bases lining up with TRBD1. CDR3 length equals 14 residues. V dropped 3 bases and J dropped 4; count of bases not matched to a gene: 2. CDR1 SGHAT and CDR2 FQDESV come from the germline V gene (reference sequence). The CDR3 region is CASSLGDRGYEQYF. The CDR3 DNA sequence: TGTGCCAGCAGCTTGGGGGACAGGGGGTACGAGCAGTACTTC.